The 32 T cell receptor beta chains below come from one sample, sequenced in a study of human versus mouse CDR3 diversity and MHC coevolution. Method: immunoSEQ multiplex PCR; TCRdb's copy keeps in-frame clones and lacks some. The repertoire holds 60,000 or so clones, approximately 94% seen once, with 18% in the top ten. Material for sequencing was naive CD4+ T cells from blood. The subset: CD45RO-negative CD62L-positive naive CD4 T cells. Receptor source: a person between 55 and 69 years old in good health.

The rearrangement uses TRBV10-2 and TRBJ2-7; TRBD2 aligns across 13 bases. The CDR3 runs to 17 residues. Germline V CDR1 and CDR2: WSHSY, SAAADI. After removal of 2 bases from V and 6 bases from J, the junction contained 10 bases not matched to a gene. The CDR3 region has the DNA TGCGCCAGCAGTGAGACCCAAATAACTAGCGGGAGGGCCGAGCAGTACTTC. Amino acid sequence: CASSETQITSGRAEQYF.

The gene calls are TRBV11-2 and TRBJ1-5, with D maybe TRBD1 (5 bases). Germline lookup yields CDR1 SGHAT and CDR2 FQNNGV. The CDR3 covers 14 residues. Trimming stripped 6 bases from V and 2 bases from J, with 11 bases between. The CDR3 protein is CASREGRGNQPQHF. The CDR3 DNA follows: TGTGCCAGCAGGGAGGGGAGGGGCAATCAGCCCCAGCATTTT.

V usage is TRBV7-8 and J usage is TRBJ2-7; TRBD2 agrees at 10 bases. This CDR3 spans 16 amino acids. V was clipped by 2 bases and J by 5 bases; unmatched bases: 9. Germline assignment: CDR1 SGHVS and CDR2 FQNEAQ. The CDR3 sequence is CASSLYSSSGSDEQYF. DNA of the CDR3: TGTGCCAGCAGCTTATATAGTTCTAGCGGGAGCGACGAGCAGTACTTC.

The J gene is TRBJ1-2, the V gene TRBV7-6; 9 positions match TRBD1. Germline V gene lookup returns CDR1 SGHVS and CDR2 FNYEAQ. V lost 5 bases, J lost 4 bases, and 5 bases stayed unmatched. This CDR3 spans 14 amino acids. CDR3 sequence reads: CASSPGQGIYGYTF. As DNA, the CDR3 is TGTGCCAGCAGCCCTGGACAGGGGATCTATGGCTACACCTTC. The entire variable domain, with the rest obtained from reference TRBV7-6 and TRBJ1-2, is as follows: GAGVSQSPRYKVTKRGQDVALRCDPISGHVSLYWYRQALGQGPEFLTYFNYEAQQDKSGLPNDRFSAERPEGSISTLTIQRTEQRDSAMYRCASSPGQGIYGYTFGSGTRLTVV.

This chain links TRBV19 with TRBJ2-7; D perhaps matches TRBD1 (5 bases). The germline V and J ends were trimmed by 4 bases and 5 bases, with 9 bases remaining between them. This CDR3 has 12 residues. Germline V CDR1 and CDR2: LNHDA, SQIVND (reference sequence). The CDR3 sequence is CASSTQGHEQYF. The CDR3 nucleotides are TGTGCCAGTAGTACCCAGGGCCACGAGCAGTACTTC. Together with reference TRBV19 and TRBJ2-7, the CDR3 gives the full variable domain: DGGITQSPKYLFRKEGQNVTLSCEQNLNHDAMYWYRQDPGQGLRLIYYSQIVNDFQKGDIAEGYSVSREKKESFPLTVTSAQKNPTAFYLCASSTQGHEQYFGPGTRLTVT.

This clone was observed once. The chain recombines TRBV9 with TRBJ2-3, with TRBD2 identical over 7 bases. Trimming at V came to 0 bases and at J to 1 base, leaving 2 bases not matched to a gene. Per the germline V gene, CDR1 is SGDLS and CDR2 is YYNGEE. The CDR3 is 15 amino acids. The CDR3 is CASSVGAGGTDTQYF. CDR3 bases: TGTGCCAGCAGCGTAGGCGCGGGAGGCACAGATACGCAGTATTTT.

This clone appeared a single time. This chain connects TRBV6-1 to TRBJ2-7; 13 positions agree with TRBD2. V was clipped by 4 bases and J by 4 bases; unmatched bases: 13. The CDR3 has 18 amino acids. Germline V gene sequence: CDR1 MNHNS, CDR2 SASEGT. The CDR3 reads CASSAERGLAGSKYEQYF. The CDR3 DNA reads as TGTGCCAGCAGTGCTGAAAGGGGACTAGCGGGATCAAAATACGAGCAGTACTTC.

V usage is TRBV27 and J usage is TRBJ2-5, with D maybe TRBD2 (6 bases). Per germline, CDR1 MNHEY and CDR2 SMNVEV (reference sequence). This CDR3 is 13 amino acids long. V was pared by 8 bases and J by 5 bases, with 15 bases between. The chain's CDR3 is CASGLTSAETQYF. CDR3 DNA: TGTGCCAGCGGATTGACTAGTGCGGAGACCCAGTACTTC.

The genes are TRBV29-1 and TRBJ1-1; possibly TRBD1 for D (6 bases). The CDR3 has 14 amino acids. V lost 6 bases, J lost 0 bases, and 14 bases lay in between. Germline-derived CDR1 and CDR2 are SQVTM and ANQGSEA. CDR3 nucleotides: TGCAGCGTGGGGGTGACAGGATTGAACACTGAAGCTTTCTTT. It is translated as CSVGVTGLNTEAFF. Based on the CDR3 plus reference TRBV29-1 and TRBJ1-1, the full variable domain is SAVISQKPSRDICQRGTSLTIQCQVDSQVTMMFWYRQQPGQSLTLIATANQGSEATYESGFVIDKFPISRPNLTFSTLTVSNMSPEDSSIYLCSVGVTGLNTEAFFGQGTRLTVV.

V is TRBV5-1 and J is TRBJ2-1, with 11 nucleotides matching TRBD2. V lost 4 bases to trimming and J lost 6 bases; unmatched junction nucleotides: 6. The CDR3 spans 15 residues. The V gene's germline CDR1 is SGHRS and CDR2 YFSETQ. CDR3 nucleotide sequence: TGCGCCAGCAGCCTGGAACTAGCGGGAGCCAATGAGCAGTTCTTC. This translates into CASSLELAGANEQFF.

The V call is TRBV27, the J call TRBJ2-1; 9 nucleotides line up with TRBD2. The CDR3 has 16 residues. With 7 bases clipped from V and 6 bases from J, the junction kept 13 bases outside the gene matches. Germline-derived CDR1 and CDR2 are MNHEY and SMNVEV (reference sequence). The DNA for the CDR3 is TGTGCCAGCACCCACCGGAGGACTAGCGCTATCAATGAGCAGTTCTTC. It translates to CASTHRRTSAINEQFF.

The V and J genes are TRBV6-1 and TRBJ2-1; 8 bases map to TRBD2. Germline V gene lookup returns CDR1 MNHNS and CDR2 SASEGT. CDR3 length: 14 amino acids. V shed 5 bases, J shed 2 bases, and the junction held 2 bases outside the gene matches. CDR3: CASSSSGAYNEQFF. For the CDR3, the DNA is TGTGCCAGCAGTAGTAGCGGGGCCTACAATGAGCAGTTCTTC.

The chain carries TRBV4-1 and TRBJ2-7, with 10 positions matching TRBD2. Looked up from germline, CDR1 is MGHRA and CDR2 is YSYEKL. The CDR3 runs to 16 residues. V shed 4 bases, J shed 4 bases, and the junction held 10 bases outside the gene matches. The DNA of the CDR3 is TGCGCCAGCAGCCTATTTCTAGCGGGAGAGCCATACGAGCAGTACTTC. Encoded protein: CASSLFLAGEPYEQYF.

This clone was counted a single time. The chain has TRBV7-3 and TRBJ2-1; 9 nucleotides line up with TRBD2. Germline CDR1 reads SGHTA; CDR2 reads FQGTGA. This CDR3 is 14 amino acids long. After removal of 1 base from V and 5 bases from J, the junction contained 0 bases not matched to a gene. The DNA of the CDR3 is TGTGCCAGCAGCTTAAGCGGGAGGGACAATGAGCAGTTCTTC. Its protein is CASSLSGRDNEQFF.

The chain joins TRBV5-5 to TRBJ1-1; possibly TRBD1 for D (5 bases). CDR1 and CDR2 from the germline V gene are SGHKS and YYEKEE (reference sequence). V gave up 8 bases and J gave up 6 bases, with 17 bases separating them. This CDR3 has 13 residues. The CDR3 is CASSLSGGAEAFF. In DNA form, the CDR3 reads TGTGCCAGTTCCCTTTCGGGGGGTGCTGAAGCTTTCTTT.

The rearrangement links TRBV6-1 to TRBJ1-6; 7 bases are a match to TRBD1. Looked up from germline, CDR1 is MNHNS and CDR2 is SASEGT. With 6 bases clipped from V and 2 bases from J, the junction kept 4 bases outside the gene matches. The CDR3 sequence is 15 residues long. Here the CDR3 DNA reads TGTGCCAGCAGCCCGGACAGGACCTATAATTCACCCCTCCACTTT. This codes for CASSPDRTYNSPLHF.

The chain carries TRBV19 and TRBJ1-5, with D unclear. V was clipped by 3 bases and J by 5 bases, with 14 bases between them. CDR1 is LNHDA, CDR2 SQIVND, per germline (reference sequence). This CDR3 region has 15 residues. CDR3 DNA sequence: TGTGCCAGTAGTATCCCCGGGTTCCTAGATCAGCCCCAGCATTTT. Amino acid sequence: CASSIPGFLDQPQHF.

The chain combines TRBV6-5 with TRBJ1-5; TRBD1 is a possible D gene (6 bases). V was pared by 4 bases and J by 6 bases, with 16 bases between. The CDR3 is 15 residues long. Germline CDR1 MNHEY, CDR2 SVGAGI. For the CDR3, the DNA is TGTGCCAGCAGTTCAAACAGGGAAGTCGGTCAGCCCCAGCATTTT. Amino acids: CASSSNREVGQPQHF.

The chain joins TRBV11-3 to TRBJ2-1; no clear D. V shed 0 bases and J shed 10 bases, with 13 bases lying between them. CDR1 and CDR2 from the germline V gene are SGHNT and YENEEA. The CDR3 is 14 amino acids. CDR3 sequence: CASSLELKSWEQFF. The CDR3 DNA sequence: TGTGCCAGCAGCTTAGAGCTTAAAAGCTGGGAGCAGTTCTTC.

The V gene is TRBV21-1, the J gene TRBJ1-1. TRBV21-1 is classified as a pseudogene. This CDR3 has 14 residues. In nucleotides, the CDR3 is TGTGCCAGCAGCATTATAAGCAAGAACACTGAAGCTTTCTTT. It yields the protein CASSIISKNTEAFF.

The V call is TRBV27, the J call TRBJ1-5; D may be TRBD1 (5 bases). Trimming shortened V by 1 base and J by 0 bases, and 7 bases separated the two germline ends. This CDR3 is 15 amino acids long. Germline CDR1 is MNHEY and CDR2 is SMNVEV (reference sequence). The CDR3 loop is CASSLWGDSNQPQHF. The CDR3 nucleotides read TGTGCCAGCAGTTTATGGGGGGATAGCAATCAGCCCCAGCATTTT.

This clone has only one observation. The J gene is TRBJ2-1, the V gene TRBV7-7; TRBD2 aligns across 8 bases. The CDR3 has 14 amino acids. The germline gives CDR1 SSHAT, CDR2 FNYEAQ (reference sequence). The V gene end was trimmed by 3 bases and the J gene end by 8 bases; junction bases not matched to a gene: 6. CDR3: CASSLGLEGDEQFF. The DNA for the CDR3 is TGTGCCAGCAGCTTGGGACTAGAAGGAGATGAGCAGTTCTTC.

The gene calls are TRBV6-1 and TRBJ2-3, with 11 bases lining up with TRBD2. Trimming took 6 bases from V and 7 from J; bases not matched to a gene: 9. CDR3 size: 15 residues. Germline values: CDR1 MNHNS, CDR2 SASEGT. CDR3: CASREGLAEGYTQYF. CDR3 sequence (DNA): TGTGCCAGCAGGGAGGGACTAGCGGAGGGTTATACGCAGTATTTT.

The rearrangement links TRBV19 to TRBJ2-2; 8 bases are shared with TRBD2. CDR1 LNHDA and CDR2 SQIVND come from the germline V gene (reference sequence). V shed 4 bases and J 5 bases; nucleotides not matched to a gene: 9. This CDR3 has 16 residues. The CDR3 protein is CASSRGLVSGTGELFF. The CDR3 DNA reads as TGTGCCAGTAGTAGGGGACTAGTTTCTGGAACCGGGGAGCTGTTTTTT.

The J gene is TRBJ2-7, the V gene TRBV30; tentative D call: TRBD1 (5 bases). V lost 3 bases, J lost 3 bases, and 9 bases lay in between. Germline values: CDR1 GTSNPN, CDR2 SVGIG (reference sequence). The CDR3 is 12 residues long. Here the CDR3 reads CAWRAGRYEQYF. CDR3 DNA sequence: TGTGCCTGGAGGGCAGGGCGCTACGAGCAGTACTTC.

The chain recombines TRBV18 with TRBJ2-1, with TRBD2 matching 8 bases. The CDR3 totals 16 residues. Germline trimming cut 2 bases from V and 2 bases from J; bases unmatched to any gene: 5. Germline V gene lookup returns CDR1 KGHSH and CDR2 LQKENI. The DNA for the CDR3 is TGTGCCAGCTCACCATTTACTAGCGGAACCTACAATGAGCAGTTCTTC. The encoded protein is CASSPFTSGTYNEQFF.

This sequence joins TRBV7-3 and TRBJ2-2, with 7 bases that match TRBD1. With V trimmed by 2 bases and J by 8 bases, 8 bases remained unmatched. The CDR3 contains 15 residues. Germline values: CDR1 SGHTA, CDR2 FQGTGA. DNA of the CDR3: TGTGCCAGCAGCTTATCCCCAGGGGGTAGGGGGGAGCTGTTTTTT. Encoded protein: CASSLSPGGRGELFF.

The rearrangement joins TRBV9 to TRBJ2-4, with D possibly matching TRBD1 (6 bases). CDR3 length: 16 residues. Trimming shortened V by 4 bases and J by 16 bases, and 30 bases separated the two germline ends. The germline V gene has CDR1 SGDLS and CDR2 YYNGEE. The CDR3 loop reads CASSPEDSALIRHAYF. In DNA form, the CDR3 reads TGTGCCAGCAGCCCGGAGGACAGCGCCCTTATTCGTCATGCCTACTTC.

This clone has a single count. The chain combines TRBV21-1 with TRBJ2-7; TRBD2, the D gene given by the table, was not confirmed from the DNA. TRBV21-1 is recorded as a pseudogene. This CDR3 contains 16 residues. The DNA of the CDR3 is TGTGCCAGCAGCAATCTGATACTAGCGGAAGCTTACGAGCAGTACTTC. Its protein is CASSNLILAEAYEQYF.

The chain has TRBV2 and TRBJ1-2; 10 bases align to TRBD1. Germline V lookup: CDR1 SNHLY, CDR2 FYNNEI. Trimming at V came to 3 bases and at J to 8 bases, leaving 6 bases not matched to a gene. The CDR3 runs 14 residues. CDR3 amino acids: CASSESRTGGGYTF. The CDR3 DNA reads TGTGCCAGCAGTGAGTCCAGGACAGGGGGAGGCTACACCTTC.

The chain joins TRBV28 to TRBJ2-7; the D is unclear. The CDR3 spans 11 residues. The germline gives CDR1 MDHEN, CDR2 SYDVKM. V lost 3 bases, J lost 3 bases, and 3 bases lay in between. CDR3 residues: CASSFGYEQYF. The CDR3 DNA reads TGTGCCAGCAGTTTCGGCTACGAGCAGTACTTC. The full variable domain, completed using reference TRBV28 and TRBJ2-7, is DVKVTQSSRYLVKRTGEKVFLECVQDMDHENMFWYRQDPGLGLRLIYFSYDVKMKEKGDIPEGYSVSREKKERFSLILESASTNQTSMYLCASSFGYEQYFGPGTRLTVT.

The chain couples TRBV10-1 to TRBJ1-2; tentatively, D is TRBD1 (5 bases). The CDR3 spans 14 residues. Deletions cut 0 bases from V and 4 bases from J, with 9 bases between. Germline assignment: CDR1 WNHNN and CDR2 SYGVQD (reference sequence). The CDR3 DNA reads TGCGCCAGCAGTGAGTCGGGCAGGGTCTATGGCTACACCTTC. Translation gives CASSESGRVYGYTF.